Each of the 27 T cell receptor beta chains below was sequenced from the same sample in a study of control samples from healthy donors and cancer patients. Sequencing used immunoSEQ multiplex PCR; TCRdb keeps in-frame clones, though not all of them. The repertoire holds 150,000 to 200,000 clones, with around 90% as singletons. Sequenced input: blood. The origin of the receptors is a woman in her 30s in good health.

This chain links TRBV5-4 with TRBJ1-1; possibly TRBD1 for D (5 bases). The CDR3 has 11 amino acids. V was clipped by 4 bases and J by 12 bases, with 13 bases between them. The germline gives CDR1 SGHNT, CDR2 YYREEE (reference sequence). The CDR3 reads CASSAGTLSFF. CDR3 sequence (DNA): TGTGCCAGCAGCGCCGGGACCTTATCTTTCTTT.

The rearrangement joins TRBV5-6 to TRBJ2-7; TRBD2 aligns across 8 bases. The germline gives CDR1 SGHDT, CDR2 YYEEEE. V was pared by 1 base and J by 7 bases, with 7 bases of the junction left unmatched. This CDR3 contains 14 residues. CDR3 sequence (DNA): TGTGCCAGCAGCTTGACGGGAGGGCCGGAGGAGCAGTACTTC. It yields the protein CASSLTGGPEEQYF.

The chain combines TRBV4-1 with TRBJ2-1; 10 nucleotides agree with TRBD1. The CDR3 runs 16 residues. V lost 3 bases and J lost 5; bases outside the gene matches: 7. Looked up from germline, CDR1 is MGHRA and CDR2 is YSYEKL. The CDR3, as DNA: TGCGCCAGCAGCCAGCATGGGACAGGGGCTGACAATGAGCAGTTCTTC. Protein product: CASSQHGTGADNEQFF.

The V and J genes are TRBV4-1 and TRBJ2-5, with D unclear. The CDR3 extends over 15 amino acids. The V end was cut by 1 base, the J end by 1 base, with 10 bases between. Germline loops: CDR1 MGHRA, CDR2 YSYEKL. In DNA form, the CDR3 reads TGCGCCAGCAGCCAAGCCTTACAGATCCAAGAGACCCAGTACTTC. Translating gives CASSQALQIQETQYF.

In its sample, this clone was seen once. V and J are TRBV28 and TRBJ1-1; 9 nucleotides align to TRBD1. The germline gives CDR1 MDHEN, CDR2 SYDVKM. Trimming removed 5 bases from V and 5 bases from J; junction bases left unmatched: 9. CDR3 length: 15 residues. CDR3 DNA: TGTGCCAGCAGTGGGACCGGGACAGGGAGAACTGAAGCTTTCTTT. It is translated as CASSGTGTGRTEAFF.

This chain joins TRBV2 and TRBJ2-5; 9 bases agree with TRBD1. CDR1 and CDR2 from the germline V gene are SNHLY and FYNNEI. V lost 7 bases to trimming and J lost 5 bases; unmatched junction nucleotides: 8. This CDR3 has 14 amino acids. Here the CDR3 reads CASTPGTGRETQYF. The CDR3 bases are TGTGCCAGCACCCCCGGGACAGGGCGGGAGACCCAGTACTTC.

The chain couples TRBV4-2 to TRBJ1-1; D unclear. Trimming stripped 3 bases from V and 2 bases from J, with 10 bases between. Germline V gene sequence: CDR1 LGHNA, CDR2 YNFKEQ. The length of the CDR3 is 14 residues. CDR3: CASSHLKTNTEAFF. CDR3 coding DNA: TGTGCCAGCAGCCACCTCAAGACAAACACTGAAGCTTTCTTT.

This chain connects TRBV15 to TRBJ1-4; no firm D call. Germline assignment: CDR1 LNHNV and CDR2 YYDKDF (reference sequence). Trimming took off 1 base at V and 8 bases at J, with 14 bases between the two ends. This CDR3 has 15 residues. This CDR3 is CATSRGGGGNEKLFF. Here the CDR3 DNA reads TGTGCCACCAGCAGAGGGGGAGGAGGGAACGAAAAACTGTTTTTT.

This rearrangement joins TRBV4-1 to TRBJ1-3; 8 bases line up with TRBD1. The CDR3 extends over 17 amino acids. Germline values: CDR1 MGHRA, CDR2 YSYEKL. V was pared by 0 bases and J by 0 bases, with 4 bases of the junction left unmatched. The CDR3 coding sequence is TGCGCCAGCAGCCAAGACGACAGGGGCAGCTCTGGAAACACCATATATTTT. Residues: CASSQDDRGSSGNTIYF.

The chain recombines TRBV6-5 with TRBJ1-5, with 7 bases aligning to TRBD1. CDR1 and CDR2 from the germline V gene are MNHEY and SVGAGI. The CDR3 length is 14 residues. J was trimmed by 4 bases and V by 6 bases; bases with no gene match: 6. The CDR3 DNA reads TGTGCCAGCAGCGACCGGACAGGAAATCAGCCCCAGCATTTT. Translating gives CASSDRTGNQPQHF.

The CDR3 loop is CASSPERTRADTQYF. The DNA of the CDR3 is TGTGCCAGCAGCCCCGAGAGGACTAGAGCAGATACGCAGTATTTT. The chain combines TRBV3-1 (or the pseudogene TRBV3-2) with TRBJ2-3, with 7 nucleotides matching TRBD2. Germline V gene sequence: CDR1 LGHDT, CDR2 YNNKEL (reference sequence). J was trimmed by 4 bases and V by 4 bases; bases with no gene match: 8. CDR3 length equals 15 residues.

The CDR3 spells CASSEGSPGELFF. Written as DNA, the CDR3 is TGTGCCAGCAGTGAGGGATCCCCCGGGGAGCTGTTTTTT. The J gene is TRBJ2-2, the V gene TRBV25-1; D ambiguous. The V end was cut by 3 bases, the J end by 6 bases, with 8 bases between. This CDR3 is built from 13 residues. CDR1 MGHDK and CDR2 SYGVNS come from the germline V gene.

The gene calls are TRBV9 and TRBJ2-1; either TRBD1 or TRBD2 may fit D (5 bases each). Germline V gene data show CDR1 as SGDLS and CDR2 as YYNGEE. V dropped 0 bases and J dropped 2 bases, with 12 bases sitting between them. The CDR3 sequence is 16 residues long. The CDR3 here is CASSVGGSGTYNEQFF. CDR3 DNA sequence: TGTGCCAGCAGCGTAGGCGGGTCAGGGACCTACAATGAGCAGTTCTTC.

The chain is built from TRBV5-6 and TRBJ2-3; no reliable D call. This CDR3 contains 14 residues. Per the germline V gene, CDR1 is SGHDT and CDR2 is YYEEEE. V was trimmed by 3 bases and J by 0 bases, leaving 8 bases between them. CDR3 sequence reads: CASSWVSSTDTQYF. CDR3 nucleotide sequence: TGTGCCAGCAGCTGGGTGTCTAGCACAGATACGCAGTATTTT.

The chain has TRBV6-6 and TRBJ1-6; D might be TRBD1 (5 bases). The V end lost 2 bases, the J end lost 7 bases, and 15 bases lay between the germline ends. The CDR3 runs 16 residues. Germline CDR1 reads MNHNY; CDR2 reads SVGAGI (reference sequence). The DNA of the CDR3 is TGTGCCAGCAGTTACCGCGGGGCGCCCGGGAATTCACCCCTCCACTTT. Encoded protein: CASSYRGAPGNSPLHF.

This CDR3 is CASSVGRSYEQYF. The CDR3 DNA is TGTGCCAGCAGCGTGGGACGGTCCTACGAGCAGTACTTC. This sequence joins TRBV5-5 and TRBJ2-7; D possibly uses TRBD1 or TRBD2 (5 bases each). The CDR3 is made up of 13 amino acids. Germline lookup yields CDR1 SGHKS and CDR2 YYEKEE (reference sequence). Trimming took 4 bases from V and 1 from J, leaving 9 bases between them.

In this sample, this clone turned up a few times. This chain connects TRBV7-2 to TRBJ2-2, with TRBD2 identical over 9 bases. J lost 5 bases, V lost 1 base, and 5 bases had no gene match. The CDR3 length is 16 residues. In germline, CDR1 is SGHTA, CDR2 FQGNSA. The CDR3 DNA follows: TGTGCCAGCAGCTTAGGTCACAGCGGGAGGACCGGGGAGCTGTTTTTT. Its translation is CASSLGHSGRTGELFF.

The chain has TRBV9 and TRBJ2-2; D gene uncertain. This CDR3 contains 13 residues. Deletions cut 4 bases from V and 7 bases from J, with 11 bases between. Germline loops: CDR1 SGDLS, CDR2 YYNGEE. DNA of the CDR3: TGTGCCAGCAGCCCAAGGGATCGCGGGGAGCTGTTTTTT. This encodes CASSPRDRGELFF.

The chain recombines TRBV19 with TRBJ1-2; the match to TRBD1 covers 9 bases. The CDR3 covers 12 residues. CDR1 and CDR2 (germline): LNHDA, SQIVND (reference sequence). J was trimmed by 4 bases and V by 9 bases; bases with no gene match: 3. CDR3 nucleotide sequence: TGTGCCAGCCGGGACAGGGTCTATGGCTACACCTTC. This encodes CASRDRVYGYTF.

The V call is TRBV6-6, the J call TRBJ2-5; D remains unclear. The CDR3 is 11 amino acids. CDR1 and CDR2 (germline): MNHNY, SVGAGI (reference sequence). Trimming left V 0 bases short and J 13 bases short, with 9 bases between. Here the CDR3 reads CASSYSGHWYF. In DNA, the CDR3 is TGTGCCAGCAGTTACTCGGGCCACTGGTACTTC.

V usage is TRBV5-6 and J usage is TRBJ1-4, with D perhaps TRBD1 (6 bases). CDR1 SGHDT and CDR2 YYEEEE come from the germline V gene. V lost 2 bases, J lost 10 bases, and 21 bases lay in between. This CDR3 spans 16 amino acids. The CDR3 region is CASSFDTGYRDGKLFF. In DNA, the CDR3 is TGTGCCAGCAGCTTTGACACAGGGTACCGAGATGGAAAACTGTTTTTT.

The CDR3 nucleotides read TGCGCCAGCAGCCACGGGGATGAGCAGTTCTTC. This translates into CASSHGDEQFF. The rearrangement links TRBV4-1 to TRBJ2-1, with D possibly being TRBD2 (5 bases). Germline V lookup: CDR1 MGHRA, CDR2 YSYEKL. The V end was cut by 3 bases, the J end by 8 bases, with 5 bases between. This CDR3 spans 11 amino acids.

The CDR3 nucleotides are TGTGCCAGCAGCTTATTAGGCGGCACTGAAGCTTTCTTT. This translates into CASSLLGGTEAFF. The chain couples TRBV7-9 to TRBJ1-1; D uncertain. Germline V gives CDR1 SEHNR, CDR2 FQNEAQ (reference sequence). Trimming took off 2 bases at V and 4 bases at J, with 8 bases between the two ends. This CDR3 is built from 13 residues. The full variable domain, rest sourced from reference TRBV7-9 and TRBJ1-1, is DTGVSQNPRHKITKRGQNVTFRCDPISEHNRLYWYRQTLGQGPEFLTYFQNEAQLEKSRLLSDRFSAERPKGSFSTLEIQRTEQGDSAMYLCASSLLGGTEAFFGQGTRLTVV.

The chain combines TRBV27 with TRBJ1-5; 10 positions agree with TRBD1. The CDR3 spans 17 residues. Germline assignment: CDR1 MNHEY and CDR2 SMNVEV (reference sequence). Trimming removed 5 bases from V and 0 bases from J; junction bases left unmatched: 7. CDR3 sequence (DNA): TGTGCCAGCAGTCCCCGGACAGGGGGGATTAGCAATCAGCCCCAGCATTTT. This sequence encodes CASSPRTGGISNQPQHF.

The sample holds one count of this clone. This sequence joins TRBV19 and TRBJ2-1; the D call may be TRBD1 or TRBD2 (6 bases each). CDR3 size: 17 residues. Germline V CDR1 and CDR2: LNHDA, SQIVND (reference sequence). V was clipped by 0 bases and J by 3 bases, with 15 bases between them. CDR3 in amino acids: CASSIDVPGAVYNEQFF. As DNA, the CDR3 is TGTGCCAGTAGTATAGATGTTCCGGGGGCCGTCTACAATGAGCAGTTCTTC.

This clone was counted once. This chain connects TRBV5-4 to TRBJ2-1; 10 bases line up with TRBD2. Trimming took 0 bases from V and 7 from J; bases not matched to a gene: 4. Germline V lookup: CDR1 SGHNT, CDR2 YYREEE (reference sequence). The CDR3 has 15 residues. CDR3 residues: CASSLAAGGPNEQFF. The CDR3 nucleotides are TGTGCCAGCAGCTTGGCAGCGGGGGGGCCTAATGAGCAGTTCTTC.

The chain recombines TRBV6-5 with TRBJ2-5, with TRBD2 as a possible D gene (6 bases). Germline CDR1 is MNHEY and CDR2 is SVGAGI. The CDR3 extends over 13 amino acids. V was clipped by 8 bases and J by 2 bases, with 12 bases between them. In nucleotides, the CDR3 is TGTGCCAGCGGGGGGTTGGGACAAGAGACCCAGTACTTC. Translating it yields CASGGLGQETQYF.